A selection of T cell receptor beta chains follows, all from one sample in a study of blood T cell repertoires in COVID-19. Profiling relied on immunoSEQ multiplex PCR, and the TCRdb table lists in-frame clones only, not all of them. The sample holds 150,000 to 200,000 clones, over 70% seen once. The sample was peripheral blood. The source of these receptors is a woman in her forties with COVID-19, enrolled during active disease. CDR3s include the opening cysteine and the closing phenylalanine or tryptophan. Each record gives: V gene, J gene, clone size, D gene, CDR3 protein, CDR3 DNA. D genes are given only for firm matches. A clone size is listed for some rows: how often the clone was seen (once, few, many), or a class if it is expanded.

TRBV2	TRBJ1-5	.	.	CASSRGQPQHF	TGTGCCAGCAGTCGGGGTCAGCCCCAGCATTTT
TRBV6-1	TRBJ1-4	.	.	CASSEAGRTTGEKLFF	TGTGCCAGCAGTGAAGCGGGGAGGACGACGGGTGAAAAACTGTTTTTT
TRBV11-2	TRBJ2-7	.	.	CASSSSGVYEQYF	TGTGCCAGCAGCTCTTCAGGGGTCTACGAGCAGTACTTC
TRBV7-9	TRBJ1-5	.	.	CASSLAGANQPQHF	TGTGCCAGCAGCTTAGCTGGAGCCAATCAGCCCCAGCATTTT
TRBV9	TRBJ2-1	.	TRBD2	CAREEFSYNEQFF	TGTGCCCGGGAGGAATTCTCCTACAATGAGCAGTTCTTC
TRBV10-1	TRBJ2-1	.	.	CASGGGNNNEQFF	TGCGCCAGCGGTGGAGGGAATAACAATGAGCAGTTCTTC
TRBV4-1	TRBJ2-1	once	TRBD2	CASSQDQGGGGNYNEQFF	TGCGCCAGCAGCCAAGATCAAGGTGGCGGGGGGAATTACAATGAGCAGTTCTTC
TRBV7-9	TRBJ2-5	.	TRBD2	CASSPGLAETQYF	TGTGCCAGCAGCCCGGGACTAGCGGAGACCCAGTACTTC
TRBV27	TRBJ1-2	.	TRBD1	CASRGQAANYGYTF	TGTGCCAGCCGCGGACAGGCAGCTAACTATGGCTACACCTTC
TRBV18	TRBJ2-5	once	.	CASSPPLNIASREETQYF	TGTGCCAGCTCACCACCCTTAAACATCGCCTCTAGGGAGGAGACCCAGTACTTC
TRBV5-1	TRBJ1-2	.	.	CASSSSFSGDGYTF	TGCGCCAGCAGCTCCAGTTTTTCGGGGGATGGCTACACCTTC
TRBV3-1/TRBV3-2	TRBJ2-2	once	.	CASSGAGPTGELFF	TGTGCCAGCAGCGGGGCGGGGCCAACCGGGGAGCTGTTTTTT
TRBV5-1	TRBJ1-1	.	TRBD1	CASSLETGGLKEAFF	TGCGCCAGCAGCTTGGAGACAGGGGGGCTTAAGGAAGCTTTCTTT
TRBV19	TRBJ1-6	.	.	CASTLWTAPYTPLHF	TGTGCCAGTACCCTTTGGACAGCTCCATATACACCCCTCCACTTT
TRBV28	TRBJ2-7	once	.	CASSLPHAGVRTYEQYF	TGTGCCAGCAGTTTACCCCATGCAGGGGTTCGGACCTACGAGCAGTACTTC